This T cell receptor beta chain was recorded in a study of radiotherapy plus CTLA-4 blockade in lung cancer. The overall study: Objective responses were seen in about a sixth of patients, disease control in 31%.

J was trimmed by 5 bases and V by 8 bases; bases with no gene match: 6. This CDR3 spans 13 amino acids. Germline V gives CDR1 LNHDA, CDR2 SQIVND (reference sequence). Assay used: immunoSEQ multiplex PCR; TCRdb lists only in-frame clones, some missing. The sample lists more than 75,000 clones; 65% to 75% were seen once. Whole-study findings and limits: Best predicting response, reportedly, were early blood T cell clone dynamics, with interferon-beta.

This clone was detected only once. Its antigen remains unknown. This receptor was obtained from a human donor with non-small cell lung cancer who had a partial response to radiotherapy plus ipilimumab. Some clones in this sample may be carry-over from other donors' samples. Specimen: peripheral blood, collected from a patient treated with radiotherapy plus ipilimumab. The J gene is TRBJ2-4, the V gene TRBV19, with 7 bases matching TRBD1. The CDR3 sequence: CASGERGQNIQYF. CDR3 nucleotides: TGTGCCAGTGGGGAGAGGGGGCAAAACATTCAGTACTTC.